These 18 T cell receptor beta chains were sequenced from one sample in a study of somatic mutations in cytotoxic T cells in rheumatoid arthritis. Only in-frame clones appear in the TCRdb table, and some are missing; sequencing was by immunoSEQ multiplex PCR. Found here are 20,000 to 25,000 clones, roughly 84% of them singletons; the top ten hold about 19%. Specimen: CD8+ T cells sorted from blood. These receptors were taken from a woman aged 50 to 60 in good health.

The chain carries TRBV19 and TRBJ2-4; D is perhaps TRBD1 (5 bases). The CDR3 length is 16 residues. Trimming took 1 base from V and 0 from J, leaving 10 bases between them. Germline V CDR1 and CDR2: LNHDA, SQIVND (reference sequence). The DNA of the CDR3 is TGTGCCAGTAGTATAGCCCAGGGCTTAGCCAAAAACATTCAGTACTTC. Encoded protein: CASSIAQGLAKNIQYF.

This sequence joins TRBV6-6 and TRBJ1-4; perhaps TRBD1 as D (5 bases). The CDR3 sequence is 16 residues long. Deletions cut 2 bases from V and 8 bases from J, with 18 bases between. CDR1 and CDR2 from the germline V gene are MNHNY and SVGAGI (reference sequence). This CDR3 reads CASSYGLWVRGEKLFF. CDR3 bases: TGTGCCAGCAGTTACGGGTTATGGGTAAGGGGAGAAAAACTGTTTTTT.

This clone was seen only once. The CDR3 loop reads CASSLGLDEQFF. The CDR3, as DNA: TGTGCCAGCAGCTTAGGGCTCGATGAGCAGTTCTTC. This chain joins TRBV11-2 and TRBJ2-1; no clear D. In germline, CDR1 is SGHAT, CDR2 FQNNGV. With 1 base removed from V and 8 bases from J, the gap between germline ends came to 6 bases. The CDR3 is made up of 12 amino acids.

The rearrangement joins TRBV9 to TRBJ2-5, with D perhaps being TRBD1 or TRBD2 (6 bases each). The ends were cut back, 3 bases at V and 5 bases at J, with 17 bases in the middle. The germline CDR1 and CDR2 sequences are SGDLS and YYNGEE. CDR3 size: 15 residues. CDR3 sequence: CASSAGTGAVETQYF. The DNA of the CDR3 is TGTGCCAGCAGCGCCGGAACGGGGGCCGTTGAGACCCAGTACTTC.

V and J are TRBV10-1 and TRBJ1-2, with 8 bases that match TRBD1. CDR1 WNHNN and CDR2 SYGVQD come from the germline V gene (reference sequence). The J segment lost 3 bases and the V segment lost 6 bases, leaving 12 bases of the junction unmatched. This CDR3 has 16 amino acids. CDR3 bases: TGCGCCAGCAGCTGCGGACAGGGTGATTGGGACTATGGCTACACCTTC. Its translation: CASSCGQGDWDYGYTF.

The rearrangement joins TRBV6-5 to TRBJ1-1, with D hard to call. Germline CDR1 is MNHEY and CDR2 is SVGAGI. Trimming took 5 bases from V and 5 from J, leaving 15 bases between them. This CDR3 is 14 amino acids long. CDR3 nucleotide sequence: TGTGCCAGCAGTCCACAACTTAAATTTACTGAAGCTTTCTTT. Protein sequence: CASSPQLKFTEAFF.

This chain connects TRBV2 to TRBJ2-2; 7 bases agree with TRBD2. Trimming at V came to 4 bases and at J to 3 bases, leaving 5 bases not matched to a gene. From germline, CDR1 is SNHLY and CDR2 FYNNEI. This CDR3 region has 15 residues. The CDR3 reads CASSASGAYTGELFF. In nucleotides, the CDR3 is TGTGCCAGCAGTGCGAGCGGGGCGTACACCGGGGAGCTGTTTTTT. Using reference TRBV2 and TRBJ2-2 for the parts outside the CDR3, the full variable domain is EPEVTQTPSHQVTQMGQEVILRCVPISNHLYFYWYRQILGQKVEFLVSFYNNEISEKSEIFDDQFSVERPDGSNFTLKIRSTKLEDSAMYFCASSASGAYTGELFFGEGSRLTVL.

This chain uses TRBV9 with TRBJ2-3; D is ambiguous. The length of the CDR3 is 16 residues. V dropped 4 bases and J dropped 0 bases, with 15 bases sitting between them. CDR1 and CDR2 (germline): SGDLS, YYNGEE. This chain's CDR3 is CASSPRTVTSTDTQYF. In DNA, the CDR3 is TGTGCCAGCAGCCCACGGACGGTTACTAGCACAGATACGCAGTATTTT.

V and J are TRBV6-1 and TRBJ1-3, with D possibly being TRBD1 (6 bases). The V gene's germline CDR1 is MNHNS and CDR2 SASEGT. Deletions cut 10 bases from V and 2 bases from J, with 12 bases between. This CDR3 has 13 residues. This CDR3 is CATWTVPGNTIYF. CDR3 in DNA: TGTGCCACCTGGACAGTACCTGGAAACACCATATATTTT.

This chain connects TRBV7-9 to TRBJ1-1, with TRBD1 matching over 9 bases. From germline, CDR1 is SEHNR and CDR2 FQNEAQ (reference sequence). CDR3 length equals 12 residues. Germline trimming cut 6 bases from V and 9 bases from J; bases unmatched to any gene: 5. The CDR3: CASRSGTGKAFF. Here the CDR3 DNA reads TGTGCCAGCAGATCCGGGACAGGGAAAGCTTTCTTT. Based on the CDR3 plus reference TRBV7-9 and TRBJ1-1, the full variable domain is DTGVSQNPRHKITKRGQNVTFRCDPISEHNRLYWYRQTLGQGPEFLTYFQNEAQLEKSRLLSDRFSAERPKGSFSTLEIQRTEQGDSAMYLCASRSGTGKAFFGQGTRLTVV.

The gene calls are TRBV2 and TRBJ2-7; 8 bases match TRBD1. This CDR3 has 13 residues. Unmatched junction bases numbered 2, after V lost 4 bases and J lost 3 bases. Germline-derived CDR1 and CDR2 are SNHLY and FYNNEI. The CDR3: CASSGGQDYEQYF. In DNA form, the CDR3 reads TGTGCCAGCAGTGGGGGACAGGACTACGAGCAGTACTTC.

The chain recombines TRBV9 with TRBJ1-6, with 12 bases identical to TRBD1. Germline V CDR1 and CDR2: SGDLS, YYNGEE. CDR3 length: 15 amino acids. The junction had 12 bases not matched to a gene; V was cut back by 7 bases and J by 13 bases. The CDR3 nucleotides read TGTGCCAGCTCTAAATCCGGGACAGGGGGCAGCCCCCTCCACTTT. This encodes CASSKSGTGGSPLHF.

This chain links TRBV28 with TRBJ2-1, with 7 bases identical to TRBD1. The CDR3 totals 17 residues. V lost 3 bases, J lost 2 bases, and 10 bases stayed unmatched. Germline V gene sequence: CDR1 MDHEN, CDR2 SYDVKM. Here the CDR3 reads CASSFPGTDYTYNEQFF. DNA for the CDR3: TGTGCCAGCAGTTTTCCGGGGACAGATTACACCTACAATGAGCAGTTCTTC.

V and J are TRBV28 and TRBJ1-3; tentatively, D is TRBD1 (6 bases). The germline V gene has CDR1 MDHEN and CDR2 SYDVKM. V lost 3 bases, J lost 2 bases, and 14 bases lay in between. This CDR3 region has 16 residues. CDR3 sequence: CASSFNPDSAGNTIYF. CDR3 sequence (DNA): TGTGCCAGCAGTTTCAACCCGGACAGTGCTGGAAACACCATATATTTT. Based on the CDR3 plus reference TRBV28 and TRBJ1-3, the full variable domain is DVKVTQSSRYLVKRTGEKVFLECVQDMDHENMFWYRQDPGLGLRLIYFSYDVKMKEKGDIPEGYSVSREKKERFSLILESASTNQTSMYLCASSFNPDSAGNTIYFGEGSWLTVV.

This chain joins TRBV6-1 and TRBJ2-2; no clear D gene. Per germline, CDR1 MNHNS and CDR2 SASEGT. The CDR3 runs to 15 residues. Trimming cost V 7 bases and J 0 bases, with 12 bases left between them. CDR3: CASTRDGSNTGELFF. In nucleotides, the CDR3 is TGTGCCAGCACCCGAGACGGGTCGAACACCGGGGAGCTGTTTTTT.

This clone appeared a single time. J is TRBJ2-3 and V is TRBV5-1; D tentatively fits TRBD1 or TRBD2 (5 bases each). Germline CDR1 and CDR2: SGHRS and YFSETQ. V was shortened by 3 bases and J by 0 bases, with 20 bases between the two germline ends. There are 18 residues in the CDR3. In DNA form, the CDR3 reads TGCGCCAGCAGCTGGGACCGGGGCGGGCGGTCTAGCACAGATACGCAGTATTTT. Translating it yields CASSWDRGGRSSTDTQYF.

The chain is built from TRBV7-2 and TRBJ2-7; D remains ambiguous. V was shortened by 6 bases and J by 2 bases, with 14 bases between the two germline ends. The CDR3 spans 14 residues. CDR1 is SGHTA, CDR2 FQGNSA, per germline. In nucleotides, the CDR3 is TGTGCCAGCAGTCTCTTGGACGGAGCCTACGAGCAGTACGTC. Its translation: CASSLLDGAYEQYV.

J is TRBJ2-7 and V is TRBV9; 7 bases match TRBD1. CDR1 and CDR2 from the germline V gene are SGDLS and YYNGEE. V lost 4 bases to trimming and J lost 1 base; unmatched junction nucleotides: 8. The CDR3 is made up of 15 amino acids. CDR3 in DNA: TGTGCCAGCAGCTTATCCGGGACAGAGTCCTACGAGCAGTACTTC. It yields the protein CASSLSGTESYEQYF.